The T cell receptor beta chain under discussion was sequenced for a study of blood T cell repertoires in COVID-19. Study-wide context: Spain, Italy and the United States supplied samples that represented acute and convalescent COVID-19. Sources were T cells, B-cell-depleted T cells, or PBMCs; the material itself was cDNA or gDNA.

As handled by the study authors: The authors estimated nucleated cell counts from reference gene primer amplification. Clones were sequenced by immunoSEQ multiplex PCR, and TCRdb holds only the in-frame ones, with some missing. The V and J calls and clone size were taken over from that table, and D and trimming were inferred from the DNA. Among about 170,000 clones listed, around 84% were seen once. The CDR3 totals 14 residues. Germline CDR1 LNHDA, CDR2 SQIVND (reference sequence). V lost 5 bases and J lost 4; bases outside the gene matches: 7. This TCR derives from a man in his forties or fifties with active or convalescent COVID-19. The sequenced sample was peripheral blood. The chain uses TRBV19 and TRBJ1-1; 7 nucleotides agree with TRBD1. CDR3 in amino acids: CASSQNRGPTEAFF. CDR3 sequence (DNA): TGTGCCAGTAGTCAGAATAGGGGGCCCACTGAAGCTTTCTTT.